The next 9 T cell receptor beta chains were all read from a single sample in a study of blood T cell repertoires in COVID-19. The assay was immunoSEQ multiplex PCR, and TCRdb's table has in-frame clones only and misses some. This sample has around 56,000 clones; about 90% occur once, and the top ten carry about 7.3%. Sequencing used peripheral blood. These receptors all come from a woman aged 60 to 75 with active or convalescent COVID-19.

The V gene is TRBV11-1, the J gene TRBJ1-5; the match to TRBD1 covers 9 bases. Germline V gene lookup returns CDR1 SGHAT and CDR2 FQDESV (reference sequence). The J segment lost 4 bases and the V segment lost 5 bases, leaving 3 bases of the junction unmatched. This CDR3 contains 14 residues. This CDR3 reads CASSPGTGNQPQHF. The CDR3 bases are TGTGCCAGCAGCCCCGGGACAGGGAATCAGCCCCAGCATTTT.

The J gene is TRBJ2-5, the V gene TRBV24-1; 8 bases map to TRBD2. The junction had 0 bases not matched to a gene; V was cut back by 6 bases and J by 1 base. The CDR3 is made up of 13 amino acids. Germline V gives CDR1 KGHDR, CDR2 SFDVKD. The CDR3 DNA follows: TGTGCCACCAGTAGCGGGAGCCAAGAGACCCAGTACTTC. This encodes CATSSGSQETQYF.

This chain links TRBV20-1 with TRBJ1-2; D ambiguous. The CDR3 extends over 10 amino acids. V lost 0 bases and J 12 bases, leaving 8 bases between the germline ends. The germline V gene encodes CDR1 DFQATT and CDR2 SNEGSKA (reference sequence). Here the CDR3 DNA reads TGCAGTGCTAGAGACCGGTCCAACACCTTC. Encoded protein: CSARDRSNTF.

The chain has TRBV2 and TRBJ1-2; a possible D gene is TRBD1 (5 bases). Trimming pared 6 bases from V and 5 bases from J, leaving 13 bases between. CDR1 and CDR2 (germline): SNHLY, FYNNEI. CDR3 size: 13 residues. CDR3 DNA: TGTGCCAGCAGCCCAGGGTTAAGGTATGGCTACACCTTC. It yields the protein CASSPGLRYGYTF.

V gene TRBV29-1 combines with J gene TRBJ2-1, with 8 bases lining up with TRBD1. Unmatched junction bases numbered 10, after V lost 6 bases and J lost 3 bases. Germline CDR1 SQVTM, CDR2 ANQGSEA. The CDR3 totals 15 residues. The CDR3 coding sequence is TGCAGCGTGGACTCAGGACAGGGAAACTACAATGAGCAGTTCTTC. The encoded protein is CSVDSGQGNYNEQFF.

The chain links TRBV28 to TRBJ1-3, with a possible D match to TRBD1 (5 bases). V lost 4 bases, J lost 3 bases, and 16 bases lay in between. The germline V gene has CDR1 MDHEN and CDR2 SYDVKM. CDR3 length equals 16 residues. Here the CDR3 reads CASSSKYGTGGNTIYF. For the CDR3, the DNA is TGTGCCAGCAGTTCCAAATACGGGACTGGTGGAAACACCATATATTTT.

This clone has only a few counts. The chain joins TRBV9 to TRBJ1-2; D is possibly TRBD1 (5 bases). The CDR3 sequence is 15 residues long. Germline V gene data show CDR1 as SGDLS and CDR2 as YYNGEE. V dropped 4 bases and J dropped 6 bases, with 19 bases sitting between them. In nucleotides, the CDR3 is TGTGCCAGCAGCCCCCGCGGGGCGAGTGTGGATGGCTACACCTTC. It codes for CASSPRGASVDGYTF.

V is TRBV29-1 and J is TRBJ1-2; the D is unclear. Germline assignment: CDR1 SQVTM and CDR2 ANQGSEA. This CDR3 spans 11 amino acids. Trimming cost V 5 bases and J 4 bases, with 8 bases left between them. CDR3 residues: CSVPVLYGYTF. CDR3 nucleotide sequence: TGCAGCGTTCCGGTCCTCTATGGCTACACCTTC.

This clone was found a few times. This chain joins TRBV19 and TRBJ1-5; 9 bases are a match to TRBD1. The germline CDR1 and CDR2 sequences are LNHDA and SQIVND (reference sequence). The CDR3 length is 17 residues. With V trimmed by 9 bases and J by 2 bases, 14 bases remained unmatched. Here the CDR3 DNA reads TGTGCCAGAACGCATAAACCGGGACAGGGTCGCAATCAGCCCCAGCATTTT. Translated, it gives CARTHKPGQGRNQPQHF.